These 7 T cell receptor beta chains originate from one sample sequenced in a study of spatial heterogeneity in lung cancer. Study observations and caveats: Intratumoral expanded alpha and beta TCR counts were found to track tumor mutation counts.

TCRdb itself ran the 5' RACE reads through MiXCR, one entry per CDR3 protein. The sample contains under 7,000 distinct CDR3 sequences, approximately 3.1% of which appear only once. Specified time point: sample taken at primary tumor resection. Their specific antigens are unknown. The sequencing here drew on lung tumor tissue, taken at surgery. Every receptor here comes from a male donor with early-stage non-small cell lung cancer.

By sample fraction, this clonotype is large. This chain connects TRBV29-1 to TRBJ2-1; TRBD2 matches 11 bases. The CDR3 is 16 amino acids. With V trimmed by 6 bases and J by 0 bases, 7 bases remained unmatched. The V gene's germline CDR1 is SQVTM and CDR2 ANQGSEA. The CDR3 reads CSVRGTSGHSYNEQFF. In nucleotides, the CDR3 is TGCAGCGTACGTGGGACTAGCGGACACTCCTACAATGAGCAGTTCTTC.

This clonotype was seen at least ten times. This sequence joins TRBV20-1 and TRBJ2-3, with 7 bases matching TRBD1. The germline CDR1 and CDR2 sequences are DFQATT and SNEGSKA (reference sequence). This CDR3 region has 16 residues. J lost 1 base, V lost 0 bases, and 7 bases had no gene match. CDR3 residues: CSARDSTGVRTDTQYF. CDR3 sequence (DNA): TGCAGTGCTAGAGATTCTACAGGGGTTCGCACAGATACGCAGTATTTT.

This clonotype is labeled medium-sized. The CDR3 nucleotides read TGTGCCAGTAGTCCCCCGGGACAGGGGGGTTATACTGGGGCCAACGTCCTGACTTTC. This encodes CASSPPGQGGYTGANVLTF. The gene calls are TRBV19 and TRBJ2-6, with TRBD1 identical over 11 bases. Per germline, CDR1 LNHDA and CDR2 SQIVND (reference sequence). The CDR3 length is 19 residues. V dropped 5 bases and J dropped 2; count of bases not matched to a gene: 11.

There are many counts of this clonotype. This sequence joins TRBV3-1 and TRBJ1-6; no clear D gene. Between the trimmed V and J ends, which lost 6 bases and 6 bases, there was a span of 9 bases. In germline, CDR1 is LGHDT, CDR2 YNNKEL (reference sequence). The CDR3 is 13 amino acids. The CDR3 loop is CASRRVINSPLHF. The CDR3 region has the DNA TGTGCCAGCAGAAGAGTAATTAATTCACCCCTCCACTTT.

This clonotype is labeled as medium-sized. This chain joins TRBV27 and TRBJ1-1; D is undetermined. Germline loops: CDR1 MNHEY, CDR2 SMNVEV (reference sequence). The CDR3 covers 13 residues. The germline V and J ends were trimmed by 5 bases and 1 base, with 8 bases remaining between them. The CDR3 DNA follows: TGTGCCAGCAGTCGGAACAGGAACACTGAAGCTTTCTTT. Residues: CASSRNRNTEAFF.

This clonotype is labeled medium-sized. An end of the junction does not agree with germline; a read error may underlie this. The CDR3 sequence is CASSEGLAPRQDF. The CDR3 DNA is TGTGCCAGCAGTGAGGGACTAGCGCCCCGCCAGGACTTC. This rearrangement joins TRBV2 to TRBJ2-7, with 10 bases that match TRBD2. This CDR3 comprises 13 residues. Germline V gene sequence: CDR1 SNHLY, CDR2 FYNNEI.

The chain recombines TRBV27 with TRBJ2-3; 12 positions agree with TRBD2. The V and J ends lost 6 bases and 6 bases, in that order; junction bases with no gene match: 25. Germline assignment: CDR1 MNHEY and CDR2 SMNVEV (reference sequence). The CDR3 consists of 21 residues. CDR3 bases: TGTGCCAGCAGGCCTCTTTGGAGTCGGACTAGCGGGGTGAAGAGGACGGATACGCAGTATTTT. Translated: CASRPLWSRTSGVKRTDTQYF.